These T cell receptor beta chains were read from a single sample in a study of CD8 T cells in Susac syndrome. One entry per CDR3 protein results from TCRdb running MiXCR on the immunoSEQ multiplex PCR reads. The sample records 180,000 or so distinct CDR3 sequences, 90% to 95% being singletons. The sample was CD4+ T cells from PBMCs. These receptor sequences come from a human donor with multiple sclerosis. Both conserved end residues are part of each CDR3. Fields, in order: J gene, D gene, clone size, V gene, CDR3 DNA, CDR3 protein. D genes are given only for firm matches. Clone size is stated in some rows and not others, as once, few, many or a class when expanded.

TRBJ2-7,.,few,TRBV29-1,TGCAGCGTTGAAGAAGTCTACGAGCAGTACTTC,CSVEEVYEQYF
TRBJ1-2,TRBD1,.,TRBV6-1,TGTGCCAGCAGTCTCGGACAGGATGCCCACTATGGCTACACCTTC,CASSLGQDAHYGYTF
TRBJ2-3,.,.,TRBV12-5,TGTGCTAGTGTGAATAGCGGAGTAGATACGCAGTATTTT,CASVNSGVDTQYF
TRBJ2-7,.,.,TRBV6-1,TGTGCCAGCAGTTTCGGACATCAGTCCGCCTACGAGCAGTACTTC,CASSFGHQSAYEQYF
TRBJ2-2,.,once,TRBV24-1,TGTGCCACCATGACAGACAACACCGGGGAGCTGTTTTTT,CATMTDNTGELFF
TRBJ2-2,.,once,TRBV3-1,TGTGCCAGCTGGAGGCAGGGCGGTACCGGGGAGCTGTTTTTT,CASWRQGGTGELFF
TRBJ2-7,TRBD1,.,TRBV7-9,TGTGCCAGCAGCTTAGGGAGACAGGGGATCAACGAGCAGTACTTC,CASSLGRQGINEQYF
TRBJ2-5,TRBD2,.,TRBV20-1,TGCAGTGCTAGAGAGCGGGAGGTGGAAGCGACCCAGTACTTC,CSAREREVEATQYF
TRBJ1-4,.,.,TRBV12-5,TGTGCTAGTAGGCAGCGGGATGAAAAACTGTTTTTT,CASRQRDEKLFF
TRBJ2-1,TRBD2,.,TRBV12-3/TRBV12-4,TGTGCCAGCAGGCCCGTAGCGGGAAGGAACAATGAGCAGTTCTTC,CASRPVAGRNNEQFF
TRBJ2-3,TRBD2,.,TRBV20-1,TGCAGTGCTAGAGGACTAGCGGGGCCGACAGATACGCAGTATTTT,CSARGLAGPTDTQYF
TRBJ1-6,.,.,TRBV11-3,TGTGCCAGTCCTCTGTGCGACAATAATTCACCCCTCCACTTT,CASPLCDNNSPLHF
TRBJ2-1,.,.,TRBV2,TGTGCCAGCAGTGAGACTATCTCCTACAATGAGCAGTTCTTC,CASSETISYNEQFF
TRBJ2-6,.,.,TRBV6-2/TRBV6-3,TGTGCCAGCAGTCTACTTACAGGAGCGGCTGGGGCCAACGTCCTGACTTTC,CASSLLTGAAGANVLTF
TRBJ2-4,TRBD1,.,TRBV4-1,TGCGCCAGCAGCCATCCTGACAGGGACAAAAACATTCAGTACTTC,CASSHPDRDKNIQYF
TRBJ2-3,.,once,TRBV30,TGTGCCTGGAGTAGAGCAGATACGCAGTATTTT,CAWSRADTQYF
TRBJ2-1,TRBD1,.,TRBV5-1,TGCGCCAGCAGCCCGGGACAGGGGTGGGGAGAGGGAGAGCAGTTCTTC,CASSPGQGWGEGEQFF
TRBJ1-1,TRBD1,.,TRBV3-1,TGTGCCAGCAGCCCGGGACAGGGAACTGAAGCTTTCTTT,CASSPGQGTEAFF
TRBJ2-5,.,.,TRBV7-9,TGTGCCAGCAGCTTTGACTCGCCCCAGACCCAGTACTTC,CASSFDSPQTQYF
TRBJ1-1,.,.,TRBV18,TGTGCCAGCTCACCATTAGCGGGATCTGAAGCTTTCTTT,CASSPLAGSEAFF
TRBJ2-5,TRBD2,.,TRBV2,TGTGCCAGCGACCGGGGACTAGCGGAGGAGTGGGAGACCCAGTACTTC,CASDRGLAEEWETQYF
TRBJ2-1,TRBD2,.,TRBV3-1,TGTGCCAGCAGCCAAGCTCCCGGGACTACCGACAATGAGCAGTTCTTC,CASSQAPGTTDNEQFF
TRBJ1-1,.,.,TRBV27,TGTGCCAGCAGCCACCTCGGGGGGCGGGCGGCTGAAGCTTTCTTT,CASSHLGGRAAEAFF
TRBJ1-1,.,.,TRBV5-1,TGCGCCAGCAGCTTGGAGGGCAGGTGGACTGAAGCTTTCTTT,CASSLEGRWTEAFF
TRBJ2-5,TRBD2,.,TRBV7-2,TGTGCCAGCAGCTTCACCTTAGCGGGAGGGGGCCTGTACCAAGAGACCCAGTACTTC,CASSFTLAGGGLYQETQYF